The source of this T cell receptor beta chain is a study of T-cell reconstitution after alpha-beta-depleted transplantation in children. Using unique molecular identifiers, the investigators prepared the TCRbeta library. MiXCR, run by TCRdb on the PCR reads, gives a single entry per CDR3 protein. The sample yields roughly 82,000 distinct CDR3 sequences, 13% to 15% seen once. This CDR3 contains 15 residues. Germline V CDR1 and CDR2: SGHAT, FQNNGV. Trimming stripped 4 bases from V and 2 bases from J, with 13 bases between. V and J are TRBV11-2 and TRBJ2-3; D call uncertain. This material consisted of PBMCs, mostly from graft donor cells, taken 180 days after TCRalphabeta/CD19-depleted stem cell transplant. The TCR comes from a male patient aged 2-9 years who had a stem cell transplant for acute lymphoblastic leukemia, so the T cells may come from the graft donor. CDR3 DNA: TGTGCCAGCAGCTCTTCACCCATCCTCACAGATACGCAGTATTTT. Encoded protein: CASSSSPILTDTQYF.